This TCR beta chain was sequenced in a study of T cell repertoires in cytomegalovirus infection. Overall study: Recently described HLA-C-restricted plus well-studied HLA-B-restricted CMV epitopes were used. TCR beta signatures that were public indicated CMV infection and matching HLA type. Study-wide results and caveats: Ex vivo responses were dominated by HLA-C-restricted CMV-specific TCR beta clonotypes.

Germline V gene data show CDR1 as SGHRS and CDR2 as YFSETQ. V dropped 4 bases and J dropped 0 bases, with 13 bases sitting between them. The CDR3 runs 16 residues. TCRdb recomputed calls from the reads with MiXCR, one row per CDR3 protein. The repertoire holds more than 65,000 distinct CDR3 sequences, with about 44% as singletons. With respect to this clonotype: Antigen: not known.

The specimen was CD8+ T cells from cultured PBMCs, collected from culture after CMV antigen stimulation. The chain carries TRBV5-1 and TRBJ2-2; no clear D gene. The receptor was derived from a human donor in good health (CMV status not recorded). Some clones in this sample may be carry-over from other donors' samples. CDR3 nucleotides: TGCGCCAGCAGCCCCCGAGTCGGAGCGAACACCGGGGAGCTGTTTTTT. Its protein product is CASSPRVGANTGELFF.